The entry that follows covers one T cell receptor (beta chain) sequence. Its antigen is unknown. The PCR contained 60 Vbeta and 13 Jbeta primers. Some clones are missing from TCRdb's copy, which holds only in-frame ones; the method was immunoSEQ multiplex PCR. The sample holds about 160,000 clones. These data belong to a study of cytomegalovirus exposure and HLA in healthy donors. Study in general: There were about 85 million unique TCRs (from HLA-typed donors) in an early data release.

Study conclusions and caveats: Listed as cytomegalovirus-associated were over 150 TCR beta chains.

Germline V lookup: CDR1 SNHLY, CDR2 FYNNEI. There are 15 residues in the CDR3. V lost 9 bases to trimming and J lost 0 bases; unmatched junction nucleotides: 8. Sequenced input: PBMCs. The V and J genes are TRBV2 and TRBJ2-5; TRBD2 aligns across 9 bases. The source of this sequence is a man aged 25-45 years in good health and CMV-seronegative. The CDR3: CASQGLAGNQETQYF. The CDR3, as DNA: TGTGCCAGTCAGGGGCTAGCGGGAAACCAAGAGACCCAGTACTTC. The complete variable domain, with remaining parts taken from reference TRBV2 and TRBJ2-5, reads EPEVTQTPSHQVTQMGQEVILRCVPISNHLYFYWYRQILGQKVEFLVSFYNNEISEKSEIFDDQFSVERPDGSNFTLKIRSTKLEDSAMYFCASQGLAGNQETQYFGPGTRLLVL.